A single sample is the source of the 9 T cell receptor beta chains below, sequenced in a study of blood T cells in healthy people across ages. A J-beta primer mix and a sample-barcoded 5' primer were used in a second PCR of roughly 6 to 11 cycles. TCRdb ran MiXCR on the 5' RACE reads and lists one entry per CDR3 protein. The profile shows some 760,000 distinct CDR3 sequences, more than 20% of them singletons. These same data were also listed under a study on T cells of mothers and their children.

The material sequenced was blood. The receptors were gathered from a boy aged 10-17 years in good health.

CDR3 nucleotide sequence: TGTGCCAGCAGCCAAGATCGCTGGACAGGGGGTCTCACAGATACGCAGTATTTT. Residues: CASSQDRWTGGLTDTQYF. The chain links TRBV3-1 to TRBJ2-3; 10 bases fit TRBD1. Germline values: CDR1 LGHDT, CDR2 YNNKEL (reference sequence). The CDR3 consists of 18 residues. Losses at the gene ends were 0 bases for V and 2 bases for J; bases not matched to a gene: 8.

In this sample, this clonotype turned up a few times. CDR3 amino acids: CASSVGHFGTSGTDTQYF. In DNA form, the CDR3 reads TGTGCCAGCAGCGTAGGACATTTTGGGACTAGCGGCACAGATACGCAGTATTTT. The chain is built from TRBV9 and TRBJ2-3; 10 bases line up with TRBD2. The CDR3 length is 18 residues. Trimming at V came to 0 bases and at J to 1 base, leaving 8 bases not matched to a gene. Germline V gene sequence: CDR1 SGDLS, CDR2 YYNGEE.

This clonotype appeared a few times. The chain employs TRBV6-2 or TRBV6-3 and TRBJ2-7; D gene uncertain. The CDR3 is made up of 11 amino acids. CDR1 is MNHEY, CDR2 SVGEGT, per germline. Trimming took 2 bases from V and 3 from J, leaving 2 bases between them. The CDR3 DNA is TGTGCCAGCAGTTACGTCTACGAGCAGTACTTC. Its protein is CASSYVYEQYF.

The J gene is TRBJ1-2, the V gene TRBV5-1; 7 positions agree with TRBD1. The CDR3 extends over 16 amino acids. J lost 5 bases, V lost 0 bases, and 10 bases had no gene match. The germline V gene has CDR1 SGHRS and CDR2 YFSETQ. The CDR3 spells CASSLAPGQFSYGYTF. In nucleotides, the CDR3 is TGCGCCAGCAGCTTGGCCCCGGGACAGTTCTCGTATGGCTACACCTTC.

The CDR3 reads CASSQDAGTSNQPQHF. In nucleotides, the CDR3 is TGCGCCAGCAGCCAAGATGCCGGGACATCCAATCAGCCCCAGCATTTT. The gene calls are TRBV4-3 and TRBJ1-5, with a tentative D call TRBD1 (6 bases). There are 16 residues in the CDR3. V was pared by 0 bases and J by 3 bases, with 12 bases between. Looked up from germline, CDR1 is LGHNA and CDR2 is YSLEER.

In nucleotides, the CDR3 is TGTGCCAGCAGTTTAAGGAGGGGGATTACAGATACGCAGTATTTT. Its protein product is CASSLRRGITDTQYF. The V call is TRBV28, the J call TRBJ2-3, with D perhaps assigned TRBD1 or TRBD2 (6 bases each). V lost 2 bases and J lost 3, with 12 bases in between. The CDR3 is 15 residues long. Germline V gene lookup returns CDR1 MDHEN and CDR2 SYDVKM.

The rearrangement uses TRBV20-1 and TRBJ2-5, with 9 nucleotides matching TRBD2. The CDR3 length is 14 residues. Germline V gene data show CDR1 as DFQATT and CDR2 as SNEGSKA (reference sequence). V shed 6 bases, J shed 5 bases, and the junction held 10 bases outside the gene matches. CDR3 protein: CSASIAGVDETQYF. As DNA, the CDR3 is TGCAGTGCCTCGATAGCGGGAGTTGACGAGACCCAGTACTTC.

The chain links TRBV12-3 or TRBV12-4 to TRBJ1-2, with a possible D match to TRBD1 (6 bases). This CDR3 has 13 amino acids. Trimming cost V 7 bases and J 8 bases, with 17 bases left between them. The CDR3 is CASTEFYREGYTF. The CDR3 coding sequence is TGTGCCAGCACCGAATTTTACAGGGAAGGCTACACCTTC.

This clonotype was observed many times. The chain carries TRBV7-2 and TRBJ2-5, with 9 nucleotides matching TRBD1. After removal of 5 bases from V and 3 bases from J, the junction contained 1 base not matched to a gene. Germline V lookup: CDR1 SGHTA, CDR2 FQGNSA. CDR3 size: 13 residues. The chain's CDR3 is CASSRDREETQYF. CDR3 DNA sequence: TGTGCCAGCAGCCGGGACAGGGAAGAGACCCAGTACTTC.